What follows are 22 T cell receptor beta chains derived from one specimen sequenced in a study of T-cell reconstitution after alpha-beta-depleted transplantation in children. General study findings and limits: Once a year had passed after transplant, T-cell counts and diversity came mostly from newly produced T cells.

Using unique molecular identifiers, the investigators prepared the TCRbeta library. From the PCR reads, TCRdb called clonotypes with MiXCR, one entry per CDR3 protein. The sample consists of around 270,000 distinct CDR3 sequences, roughly 7.8% of them appearing once. No antigen is known for these receptors. The sample here was peripheral blood, taken 360 days after TCRalphabeta/CD19-depleted stem cell transplant. The receptors were sampled from a female patient aged 2-9 years who had a stem cell transplant for Fanconi anemia, so the T cells may come from the graft donor.

In its sample, this clonotype was seen a few times. This chain links TRBV7-2 with TRBJ2-2; D may be TRBD2 (7 bases). V gave up 1 base and J gave up 3 bases, with 12 bases separating them. The CDR3 has 16 residues. The germline CDR1 and CDR2 sequences are SGHTA and FQGNSA. CDR3 protein: CASSLVGGAHTGELFF. For the CDR3, the DNA is TGTGCCAGCAGCTTAGTGGGGGGGGCGCACACCGGGGAGCTGTTTTTT.

The chain's CDR3 is CATSRGAGGYQPQHF. The CDR3 DNA reads as TGTGCCACCAGCAGAGGGGCAGGGGGCTATCAGCCCCAGCATTTT. The V gene is TRBV15, the J gene TRBJ1-5, with 8 bases identical to TRBD1. The V segment lost 1 base and the J segment 5 bases; nucleotides outside the gene matches: 4. In germline, CDR1 is LNHNV, CDR2 YYDKDF (reference sequence). This CDR3 is 15 amino acids long.

There are a few counts of this clonotype. The chain couples TRBV18 to TRBJ2-2; a possible D gene is TRBD2 (6 bases). This CDR3 is built from 14 residues. Germline V gene data show CDR1 as KGHSH and CDR2 as LQKENI. Trimming stripped 6 bases from V and 3 bases from J, with 11 bases between. Written as DNA, the CDR3 is TGTGCCAGCTCGGTGGGACTGTACACCGGGGAGCTGTTTTTT. Translated, it gives CASSVGLYTGELFF.

This clonotype was counted ten times or more. The J gene is TRBJ2-5, the V gene TRBV11-1; TRBD1 is a possible D gene (6 bases). V lost 1 base to trimming and J lost 1 base, with 19 bases between them. The CDR3 runs 18 residues. Germline V gene data show CDR1 as SGHAT and CDR2 as FQDESV (reference sequence). The CDR3 DNA reads as TGTGCCAGCAGCTTAGATTGGGGGCACAGGGTAATCCAAGAGACCCAGTACTTC. Translated, it gives CASSLDWGHRVIQETQYF.

This clonotype was picked up many times. The chain employs TRBV5-1 and TRBJ2-3, with 7 bases aligning to TRBD1. Per germline, CDR1 SGHRS and CDR2 YFSETQ. The CDR3 is 14 amino acids. V was pared by 0 bases and J by 4 bases, with 2 bases of the junction left unmatched. The CDR3, as DNA: TGCGCCAGCAGCTTGGGAGGGGGCCCAGATACGCAGTATTTT. Amino acid sequence: CASSLGGGPDTQYF.

This clonotype was picked up a small number of times. V and J are TRBV10-3 and TRBJ2-3; perhaps TRBD2 as D (7 bases). The CDR3 runs 16 residues. The germline V gene encodes CDR1 ENHRY and CDR2 SYGVKD. Trimming pared 4 bases from V and 4 bases from J, leaving 18 bases between. Written as DNA, the CDR3 is TGTGCCATCAGTGGGCTGAAGGGGGGGCTTGCAGATACGCAGTATTTT. Translation gives CAISGLKGGLADTQYF.

This clonotype was recorded at least ten times. This sequence joins TRBV29-1 and TRBJ2-7, with 9 bases fitting TRBD1. The CDR3 is made up of 14 amino acids. Looked up from germline, CDR1 is SQVTM and CDR2 is ANQGSEA. With V trimmed by 6 bases and J by 6 bases, 12 bases remained unmatched. The DNA of the CDR3 is TGCAGCGTCGGGACAGGGAACGAGGCTCCCGAGCAGTACTTC. Amino acid sequence: CSVGTGNEAPEQYF.

This clonotype has a handful of counts. The gene calls are TRBV5-1 and TRBJ2-5; D is possibly TRBD2 (6 bases). The length of the CDR3 is 14 residues. The V and J ends lost 0 bases and 5 bases respectively, with 11 bases between them. Germline V lookup: CDR1 SGHRS, CDR2 YFSETQ. Written as DNA, the CDR3 is TGCGCCAGCAGCTTGGATGTGGGGGGTGAGACCCAGTACTTC. Translation: CASSLDVGGETQYF. The full variable domain, completed using reference TRBV5-1 and TRBJ2-5, is KAGVTQTPRYLIKTRGQQVTLSCSPISGHRSVSWYQQTPGQGLQFLFEYFSETQRNKGNFPGRFSGRQFSNSRSEMNVSTLELGDSALYLCASSLDVGGETQYFGPGTRLLVL.

The table lists this clonotype with a few counts. The V gene is TRBV5-1, the J gene TRBJ1-5; D is perhaps TRBD1 (6 bases). This CDR3 is 13 amino acids long. V lost 3 bases and J lost 9, with 13 bases in between. CDR1 SGHRS and CDR2 YFSETQ come from the germline V gene. In DNA, the CDR3 is TGCGCCAGCAGCTGGGCCGGGGGGCCGCCCCAGCATTTT. Translating gives CASSWAGGPPQHF.

This clonotype has at least ten counts. The chain joins TRBV4-2 to TRBJ2-5, with 10 bases that match TRBD2. V lost 1 base to trimming and J lost 0 bases; unmatched junction nucleotides: 5. The CDR3 covers 17 residues. From germline, CDR1 is LGHNA and CDR2 YNFKEQ. In DNA, the CDR3 is TGTGCCAGCAGCCAAGCCCCCCTAGCGGGAGACCAAGAGACCCAGTACTTC. Encoded protein: CASSQAPLAGDQETQYF.

This clonotype was picked up many times. The chain has TRBV12-3 or TRBV12-4 and TRBJ1-1; 8 positions match TRBD1. V trimming: 6 bases; J trimming: 9 bases; junction bases outside the gene matches: 9. This CDR3 has 13 residues. The CDR3 region has the DNA TGTGCCAGCAGGGGGGCGGGACAGGCCAAAGCTTTCTTT. Encoded protein: CASRGAGQAKAFF.

In this sample, this clonotype turned up many times. The chain carries TRBV12-3 or TRBV12-4 and TRBJ1-2; TRBD1 matches 7 bases. Trimming removed 4 bases from V and 8 bases from J; junction bases left unmatched: 1. This CDR3 is 11 amino acids long. CDR3 loop: CASSYRGGYTF. CDR3 sequence (DNA): TGTGCCAGCAGTTACAGGGGAGGCTACACCTTC.

This clonotype was detected a few times. The chain uses TRBV20-1 and TRBJ2-3, with TRBD1 matching over 10 bases. The J segment lost 1 base and the V segment lost 6 bases, leaving 4 bases of the junction unmatched. This CDR3 is 14 amino acids long. The germline gives CDR1 DFQATT, CDR2 SNEGSKA (reference sequence). CDR3 sequence: CSAPGTGGTDTQYF. As DNA, the CDR3 is TGCAGTGCCCCCGGGACAGGGGGCACAGATACGCAGTATTTT.

V gene TRBV20-1 combines with J gene TRBJ1-1; unclear D gene. The CDR3 spans 11 residues. Germline lookup yields CDR1 DFQATT and CDR2 SNEGSKA (reference sequence). V was shortened by 5 bases and J by 2 bases, with 6 bases between the two germline ends. The CDR3 reads CSAFRNTEAFF. The CDR3 DNA reads TGCAGTGCTTTCAGAAACACTGAAGCTTTCTTT.

This clonotype appeared a few times. The genes are TRBV13 and TRBJ1-1, with 7 bases fitting TRBD1. The J segment lost 3 bases and the V segment lost 5 bases, leaving 12 bases of the junction unmatched. Germline V gene lookup returns CDR1 PRHDT and CDR2 FYEKMQ (reference sequence). CDR3 length: 16 residues. The CDR3 is CASSMGTAFKDTEAFF. CDR3 sequence (DNA): TGTGCCAGCAGCATGGGGACAGCCTTTAAGGACACTGAAGCTTTCTTT.

This clonotype occurred many times. J is TRBJ2-1 and V is TRBV7-8; D may correspond to TRBD1 or TRBD2 (6 bases each). The V end was cut by 0 bases, the J end by 2 bases, with 17 bases between. Germline values: CDR1 SGHVS, CDR2 FQNEAQ. The CDR3 sequence is 18 residues long. The CDR3: CASSLALGGSRTYNEQFF. CDR3 DNA sequence: TGTGCCAGCAGCTTAGCTCTCGGGGGCAGCCGAACCTACAATGAGCAGTTCTTC.

This clonotype was seen ten or more times. J is TRBJ2-3 and V is TRBV4-2; 8 bases match TRBD1. Germline CDR1 reads LGHNA; CDR2 reads YNFKEQ. V was pared by 0 bases and J by 5 bases, with 16 bases of the junction left unmatched. The CDR3 length is 19 residues. DNA for the CDR3: TGTGCCAGCAGCCAAGATTTCACCCGGGCAGGGGGCCTGGAAGATACGCAGTATTTT. It yields the protein CASSQDFTRAGGLEDTQYF.

V usage is TRBV7-6 and J usage is TRBJ1-1; a weak D match, TRBD1 (6 bases). Germline CDR1 and CDR2: SGHVS and FNYEAQ. V shed 5 bases and J shed 4 bases, with 26 bases lying between them. The CDR3 sequence is 18 residues long. This CDR3 is CASSLLTGSPLLSTEAFF. The CDR3 coding sequence is TGTGCCAGCAGCCTATTAACAGGGTCGCCCCTCTTGAGCACTGAAGCTTTCTTT.

The rearrangement uses TRBV7-3 and TRBJ2-1; 8 nucleotides line up with TRBD2. Germline values: CDR1 SGHTA, CDR2 FQGTGA. The CDR3 contains 16 residues. J gave up 4 bases and V 5 bases, and 10 bases lay outside the gene matches. CDR3 nucleotides: TGTGCCAGCAGCGTAAGGCCGGGACTAGATTACAATGAGCAGTTCTTC. Translating gives CASSVRPGLDYNEQFF.

The chain joins TRBV3-1 to TRBJ2-3; 10 nucleotides align to TRBD2. CDR3 size: 17 residues. The junction had 9 bases not matched to a gene; V was cut back by 3 bases and J by 3 bases. Germline loops: CDR1 LGHDT, CDR2 YNNKEL (reference sequence). CDR3 in amino acids: CASSHRASGRTTDTQYF. CDR3 bases: TGTGCCAGCAGCCATAGGGCTAGCGGGAGAACGACAGATACGCAGTATTTT.

This clonotype showed up many times. V is TRBV28 and J is TRBJ1-1, with D possibly TRBD1 on 6 matching bases. V was cut by 3 bases and J by 9 bases, with 8 bases left in between. The CDR3 extends over 11 amino acids. Germline CDR1 is MDHEN and CDR2 is SYDVKM. The CDR3 nucleotides are TGTGCCAGCAGTTTGAGGGACAAAGCTTTCTTT. Translated, it gives CASSLRDKAFF.

In this sample, this clonotype turned up many times. The rearrangement uses TRBV12-3 or TRBV12-4 and TRBJ1-1, with D hard to call. The CDR3 is made up of 13 amino acids. Trimming removed 3 bases at V and 5 bases at J, with 10 bases between. CDR3 bases: TGTGCCAGCAGTTTGGAGATTCGGACTGAAGCTTTCTTT. Translating it yields CASSLEIRTEAFF.